This is a list of T cell receptor beta chains from one sample in a study of blood T cell repertoires in COVID-19. Assay used: immunoSEQ multiplex PCR; TCRdb lists only in-frame clones, some missing. The sample records about 220,000 clones, about 80% being singletons. Sample: peripheral blood. The origin of the receptors is a woman younger than 45 who had recovered from COVID-19. Both conserved end residues are part of each CDR3. The D gene is left open where the match is weak. Size is omitted from some rows. Given values are once, few, many or a class for expanded clones.

clone size	D gene	J gene	V gene	CDR3 protein	CDR3 DNA
.	.	TRBJ2-7	TRBV30	CAWSVGELPYEQYF	TGTGCCTGGAGTGTAGGGGAATTGCCGTACGAGCAGTACTTC
.	TRBD2	TRBJ2-7	TRBV5-1	CASSRGWAGGPGEQYF	TGCGCCAGCAGCCGAGGATGGGCGGGAGGGCCCGGCGAGCAGTACTTC
few	.	TRBJ1-2	TRBV19	CASKAGNYGYTF	TGTGCCAGCAAAGCAGGGAACTATGGCTACACCTTC
.	.	TRBJ2-3	TRBV5-1	CASSAPQGITDTQYF	TGCGCCAGCAGCGCTCCCCAGGGTATCACAGATACGCAGTATTTT
.	TRBD2	TRBJ2-1	TRBV27	CASTALGLAGVHEQFF	TGTGCCAGCACCGCCCTGGGACTAGCGGGAGTCCATGAGCAGTTCTTC
.	TRBD2	TRBJ2-7	TRBV7-9	CASSLGTSGPYEQYF	TGTGCCAGCAGCTTAGGGACTAGCGGGCCCTACGAGCAGTACTTC
few	.	TRBJ1-2	TRBV29-1	CSVEAQDDYGYTF	TGCAGCGTTGAAGCACAGGACGACTATGGCTACACCTTC
.	.	TRBJ1-2	TRBV12-5	CASGFYNNYGYTF	TGTGCTAGTGGTTTTTACAATAACTATGGCTACACCTTC
.	.	TRBJ1-1	TRBV28	CASSFGRVGAFF	TGTGCCAGCAGTTTCGGTCGGGTCGGAGCTTTCTTT
.	.	TRBJ2-7	TRBV2	CASRDPHGGHDEQYF	TGTGCCAGCAGGGACCCCCACGGGGGGCACGACGAGCAGTACTTC
.	.	TRBJ1-1	TRBV2	CASRTDRNTEAFF	TGTGCCAGCAGGACGGACAGAAACACTGAAGCTTTCTTT
.	.	TRBJ1-6	TRBV15	CATSAGLSYNSPLHF	TGTGCCACCAGCGCGGGACTCAGCTATAATTCACCCCTCCACTTT
.	.	TRBJ2-3	TRBV7-8	CASSPIAETSTDTQYF	TGTGCCAGCAGCCCCATAGCGGAAACTAGCACAGATACGCAGTATTTT
.	.	TRBJ1-5	TRBV28	CASSRFRGVDQPQHF	TGTGCCAGCAGTCGGTTTAGAGGTGTTGATCAGCCCCAGCATTTT
.	.	TRBJ1-1	TRBV4-1	CASSLHSYTEAFF	TGCGCCAGCAGCCTTCACAGCTACACTGAAGCTTTCTTT
.	TRBD2	TRBJ2-3	TRBV10-3	CAISESASGRLTDTQYF	TGTGCCATCAGTGAGTCCGCTAGCGGGAGGCTCACAGATACGCAGTATTTT
once	.	TRBJ2-1	TRBV2	CASSVEASVNEQFF	TGTGCCAGCAGTGTAGAAGCTAGCGTTAATGAGCAGTTCTTC
.	TRBD2	TRBJ2-1	TRBV24-1	CATSDRGLAGNYNEQFF	TGTGCCACCAGTGACAGGGGACTAGCGGGAAACTACAATGAGCAGTTCTTC
few	TRBD1	TRBJ2-1	TRBV10-1	CASSLAGTGGYNEQFF	TGCGCCAGCAGTTTAGCCGGGACAGGGGGTTACAATGAGCAGTTCTTC
once	TRBD1	TRBJ2-6	TRBV2	CASSEDRGSGANVLTF	TGTGCCAGCAGTGAAGACAGGGGCTCTGGGGCCAACGTCCTGACTTTC
once	.	TRBJ1-4	TRBV19	CASCGAALNEKLFF	TGTGCGTCGTGTGGGGCGGCACTTAATGAAAAACTGTTTTTT
.	TRBD1	TRBJ2-7	TRBV9	CASSVYGQGDEQYF	TGTGCCAGCAGCGTTTATGGACAGGGGGACGAGCAGTACTTC
.	TRBD1	TRBJ2-3	TRBV7-3	CASSLKSGTVTDTQYF	TGTGCCAGCAGCTTAAAGTCCGGGACAGTCACAGATACGCAGTATTTT
few	.	TRBJ2-2	TRBV6-4	CASSDRGDGTGELFF	TGTGCCAGCAGTGACCGCGGGGACGGCACCGGGGAGCTGTTTTTT
few	TRBD1	TRBJ1-5	TRBV7-3	CASSLINRGWSNQPQHF	TGTGCCAGCAGCTTAATCAACAGGGGTTGGAGCAATCAGCCCCAGCATTTT
.	.	TRBJ1-6	TRBV28	CASSSMDSLGLRNSPLHF	TGTGCCAGCAGTTCCATGGACAGTCTCGGATTAAGGAATTCACCCCTCCACTTT
.	.	TRBJ1-1	TRBV5-1	CASSREDSLNTEAFF	TGCGCCAGCAGCCGCGAGGACAGCCTGAACACTGAAGCTTTCTTT
.	.	TRBJ2-3	TRBV7-3	CASSPTMSGDTQYF	TGTGCCAGCAGCCCGACTATGTCGGGAGATACGCAGTATTTT
.	.	TRBJ2-3	TRBV9	CASSAGIGAGTDTQYF	TGTGCCAGCAGCGCCGGAATAGGGGCTGGGACAGATACGCAGTATTTT
once	TRBD1	TRBJ2-7	TRBV9	CASSVGGTGFYEQYF	TGTGCCAGCAGCGTTGGGGGGACAGGGTTTTACGAGCAGTACTTC
.	.	TRBJ2-3	TRBV5-1	CASSFSGSSTDTQYF	TGCGCCAGCAGCTTTAGCGGCTCTAGCACAGATACGCAGTATTTT
.	.	TRBJ1-1	TRBV28	CASTFIGREGDTEAFF	TGTGCCAGCACTTTTATAGGCAGGGAGGGGGACACTGAAGCTTTCTTT
.	.	TRBJ1-1	TRBV6-5	CASSPMTVNTEAFF	TGTGCCAGCAGTCCCATGACAGTGAACACTGAAGCTTTCTTT
few	.	TRBJ1-1	TRBV29-1	CSPRQVGTEAFF	TGCAGCCCGAGACAGGTCGGGACTGAAGCTTTCTTT
once	TRBD2	TRBJ2-7	TRBV11-2	CASSLVLAASYEQYF	TGTGCCAGCAGCTTAGTACTAGCGGCCTCCTACGAGCAGTACTTC
.	.	TRBJ1-5	TRBV28	CASSLILGDQPQHF	TGTGCCAGCAGCCTCATTTTAGGAGATCAGCCCCAGCATTTT
once	.	TRBJ1-4	TRBV6-5	CASSRVRNEKLFF	TGTGCCAGCTCGCGGGTCCGTAATGAAAAACTGTTTTTT
.	.	TRBJ1-4	TRBV2	CASSELVEKLFF	TGTGCCAGCAGTGAACTAGTTGAAAAACTGTTTTTT
.	TRBD1	TRBJ1-6	TRBV29-1	CSVGSGTGVSSYNSPLHF	TGCAGCGTAGGATCCGGGACAGGGGTTAGCTCCTATAATTCACCCCTCCACTTT
.	TRBD2	TRBJ2-7	TRBV10-3	CAIKGLHSYEQYF	TGTGCCATCAAGGGACTACATTCCTACGAGCAGTACTTC
few	.	TRBJ2-2	TRBV2	CASRGGISTGELFF	TGTGCCAGTAGAGGGGGTATCAGCACCGGGGAGCTGTTTTTT
.	.	TRBJ2-3	TRBV28	CASSFYAGRTDTQYF	TGTGCCAGCAGTTTCTATGCGGGGCGCACAGATACGCAGTATTTT
few	.	TRBJ2-6	TRBV1	CTSLRTGANVLTF	TGCACCAGCCTGAGGACTGGGGCCAACGTCCTGACTTTC
.	TRBD2	TRBJ2-1	TRBV13	CAGGRLAGDGNEQFF	TGTGCCGGTGGGAGACTAGCTGGCGATGGCAATGAGCAGTTCTTC
few	.	TRBJ2-2	TRBV29-1	CSAARRENTGELFF	TGCAGTGCTGCCCGGAGGGAGAACACCGGGGAGCTGTTTTTT
.	TRBD2	TRBJ2-1	TRBV2	CASTIGTSDDEQFF	TGTGCCAGCACTATCGGGACTAGCGATGATGAGCAGTTCTTC
.	TRBD2	TRBJ2-2	TRBV9	CASSVGTLAGSGELFF	TGTGCCAGCAGCGTTGGTACACTAGCGGGGTCCGGGGAGCTGTTTTTT
few	TRBD1	TRBJ1-4	TRBV28	CASNRQGSNEKLFF	TGTGCCAGCAATAGACAGGGCTCTAATGAAAAACTGTTTTTT
few	.	TRBJ1-5	TRBV5-1	CASSLSGQQPQHF	TGCGCCAGCAGCTTGAGCGGACAGCAGCCCCAGCATTTT
once	.	TRBJ2-7	TRBV7-3	CASSRDAGREQYF	TGTGCCAGCAGCAGGGACGCGGGGAGGGAGCAGTACTTC
.	TRBD1	TRBJ1-2	TRBV7-9	CASSLASLRGQNGYTF	TGTGCCAGCAGCTTAGCGTCCCTCAGGGGGCAAAATGGCTACACCTTC
once	.	TRBJ2-7	TRBV27	CASSLSAIYEQYF	TGTGCCAGCAGTTTAAGTGCGATCTACGAGCAGTACTTC
.	.	TRBJ2-3	TRBV2	CASSEYHQATTDTQYF	TGTGCCAGCAGTGAATATCACCAGGCGACCACAGATACGCAGTATTTT
once	.	TRBJ1-5	TRBV2	CASQTANQPQHF	TGTGCCAGCCAGACAGCTAATCAGCCCCAGCATTTT
once	TRBD2	TRBJ2-3	TRBV2	CASSLAGGLGDTQYF	TGTGCCAGCAGTCTAGCGGGAGGCCTCGGCGATACGCAGTATTTT
.	.	TRBJ2-5	TRBV9	CASSVSRGGIETQYF	TGTGCCAGCAGCGTATCAAGGGGGGGGATTGAGACCCAGTACTTC
.	.	TRBJ1-3	TRBV5-1	CASSLGGWRGSGNTIYF	TGCGCCAGCAGCTTGGGGGGCTGGAGGGGCTCTGGAAACACCATATATTTT
.	TRBD1	TRBJ1-3	TRBV6-5	CASTRDRVAGNTIYF	TGTGCCAGCACCCGAGACAGGGTGGCCGGAAACACCATATATTTT
.	TRBD2	TRBJ2-1	TRBV19	CASSSGLAGFEQFF	TGTGCCAGTAGTTCCGGACTAGCCGGGTTTGAGCAGTTCTTC